The next 8 T cell receptor beta chains were all read from a single sample in a study of beta chain features in type 1 diabetes. Study-level findings and limits: Moderate but significant shortening of TCRB CDR3s was recorded in all four CD4+ subsets from Type 1 diabetes patients.

What was sequenced were expressed TCRB transcripts, since all of the isolated RNA had been reverse transcribed. Sequencing used immunoSEQ multiplex PCR; TCRdb keeps in-frame clones, though not all of them. The table includes a few hundred thousand clones, approximately 12% detected once. For these TCRs, the target antigens are not known. Material for sequencing was naive CD4+ T cells from blood. The origin of the receptors is a young woman with type 1 diabetes.

V gene TRBV28 combines with J gene TRBJ2-2, with 8 bases that match TRBD1. J was trimmed by 5 bases and V by 3 bases; bases with no gene match: 8. This CDR3 has 16 residues. The germline gives CDR1 MDHEN, CDR2 SYDVKM. CDR3 bases: TGTGCCAGCAGTTTGTTGTCAGGGGGCCGAACCGGGGAGCTGTTTTTT. It translates to CASSLLSGGRTGELFF.

The chain uses TRBV29-1 and TRBJ2-3; 10 bases are shared with TRBD2. CDR1 SQVTM and CDR2 ANQGSEA come from the germline V gene. The junction had 9 bases not matched to a gene; V was cut back by 4 bases and J by 2 bases. CDR3 length: 16 amino acids. Here the CDR3 reads CSVGTLAGPLTDTQYF. Written as DNA, the CDR3 is TGCAGCGTTGGAACACTAGCGGGGCCGCTCACAGATACGCAGTATTTT.

The V and J genes are TRBV7-9 and TRBJ2-1; 16 positions match TRBD2. Trimming removed 4 bases from V and 9 bases from J; junction bases left unmatched: 9. The germline V gene has CDR1 SEHNR and CDR2 FQNEAQ (reference sequence). The CDR3 loop spans 17 amino acids. The CDR3 region is CASSSTPGLAGGTEQFF. The DNA of the CDR3 is TGTGCCAGCAGCTCGACGCCGGGACTAGCGGGGGGGACTGAGCAGTTCTTC.

This clone appeared a few times. The chain joins TRBV4-3 to TRBJ2-1; D possibly corresponds to TRBD1 (5 bases). The germline gives CDR1 LGHNA, CDR2 YSLEER. The CDR3 runs to 14 residues. V lost 4 bases and J 6 bases, leaving 13 bases between the germline ends. DNA for the CDR3: TGCGCCAGCAGCCGGGGCCTCGACCGCAATGAGCAGTTCTTC. It translates to CASSRGLDRNEQFF.

The chain recombines TRBV7-2 with TRBJ2-7; TRBD2 matches at 12 bases. Germline CDR1 SGHTA, CDR2 FQGNSA. V gave up 4 bases and J gave up 7 bases; unmatched junction bases: 8. There are 15 residues in the CDR3. CDR3 coding DNA: TGTGCCAGCAGCTGGCTAGCGGGGGGGCTCGGGGAGCAGTACTTC. Encoded protein: CASSWLAGGLGEQYF.

This clone came up a few times. This chain links TRBV14 with TRBJ2-1, with 9 bases that match TRBD2. This CDR3 has 16 residues. Germline assignment: CDR1 SGHDN and CDR2 FVKESK. J was trimmed by 9 bases and V by 0 bases; bases with no gene match: 9. The CDR3 bases are TGTGCCAGCAGCCAAGATTGGGCTAGCGGGGCGAGTGAGCAGTTCTTC. As protein: CASSQDWASGASEQFF.

J is TRBJ1-2 and V is TRBV30; a weak D match, TRBD1 (6 bases). Trimming stripped 3 bases from V and 4 bases from J, with 9 bases between. This CDR3 has 12 residues. The germline V gene encodes CDR1 GTSNPN and CDR2 SVGIG (reference sequence). The CDR3 region is CAWSEQGYGYTF. CDR3 bases: TGTGCCTGGAGCGAACAGGGCTATGGCTACACCTTC.

This clone was seen a few times. The chain joins TRBV4-3 to TRBJ2-1; 13 nucleotides agree with TRBD2. The CDR3 has 21 residues. The germline CDR1 and CDR2 sequences are LGHNA and YSLEER. V lost 4 bases and J lost 5; bases outside the gene matches: 20. The CDR3 DNA reads as TGCGCCAGCAGCCCAACCTTACTAGCGGGGGGGCGTCGAGTCCTACACAATGAGCAGTTCTTC. This encodes CASSPTLLAGGRRVLHNEQFF.